The 23 T cell receptor beta chains below were found in one sample sequenced in a study of cytomegalovirus exposure and HLA in healthy donors. The PCR made use of 60 Vbeta and 13 Jbeta primers. Profiling relied on immunoSEQ multiplex PCR, and the TCRdb table lists in-frame clones only, not all of them. The sample contains more than 95,000 clones, 60% to 75% of which appear only once. Input material: PBMCs. The receptors were sampled from a man aged 55 to 69 in good health and CMV-seronegative.

This clone has a handful of counts. J is TRBJ1-2 and V is TRBV9, with D unresolved. The CDR3 is 14 residues long. CDR1 and CDR2 (germline): SGDLS, YYNGEE. Trimming removed 0 bases from V and 7 bases from J, with 13 bases in between. The DNA for the CDR3 is TGTGCCAGCAGCGTAGTGGAGGTGGATGGTGGCTACACCTTC. It translates to CASSVVEVDGGYTF. Together with reference TRBV9 and TRBJ1-2, the CDR3 gives the full variable domain: DSGVTQTPKHLITATGQRVTLRCSPRSGDLSVYWYQQSLDQGLQFLIQYYNGEERAKGNILERFSAQQFPDLHSELNLSSLELGDSALYFCASSVVEVDGGYTFGSGTRLTVV.

The chain links TRBV9 to TRBJ1-2; D is unclear. Germline CDR1 and CDR2: SGDLS and YYNGEE. V was clipped by 1 base and J by 5 bases, with 15 bases between them. CDR3 length: 15 amino acids. CDR3 loop: CASSVLPLTPYGYTF. The DNA for the CDR3 is TGTGCCAGCAGCGTACTACCACTTACTCCTTATGGCTACACCTTC. Variable domain in full (rest from reference TRBV9 and TRBJ1-2): DSGVTQTPKHLITATGQRVTLRCSPRSGDLSVYWYQQSLDQGLQFLIQYYNGEERAKGNILERFSAQQFPDLHSELNLSSLELGDSALYFCASSVLPLTPYGYTFGSGTRLTVV.

This chain connects TRBV29-1 to TRBJ2-5, with D possibly matching TRBD1 (5 bases). Germline lookup yields CDR1 SQVTM and CDR2 ANQGSEA. The V end lost 3 bases, the J end lost 3 bases, and 14 bases lay between the germline ends. The CDR3 has 14 amino acids. The CDR3 nucleotides are TGCAGCGTTGACCGCAGGGCCGCTGAAGAGACCCAGTACTTC. Translation gives CSVDRRAAEETQYF.

This clone appeared a few times. The V call is TRBV4-2, the J call TRBJ2-5, with D hard to call. V was clipped by 0 bases and J by 0 bases, with 8 bases between them. CDR3 length: 15 residues. CDR1 and CDR2 (germline): LGHNA, YNFKEQ. DNA of the CDR3: TGTGCCAGCAGCCAAGAAATGAACTACCAAGAGACCCAGTACTTC. Translated: CASSQEMNYQETQYF.

The gene calls are TRBV2 and TRBJ1-2, with D maybe TRBD1 (6 bases). Trimming shortened V by 5 bases and J by 5 bases, and 12 bases separated the two germline ends. The CDR3 consists of 13 residues. Germline lookup yields CDR1 SNHLY and CDR2 FYNNEI. The CDR3 coding sequence is TGTGCCAGCAGTATCACAGGGAATTATGGCTACACCTTC. It codes for CASSITGNYGYTF.

Regarding this clone: One end of the junction fails to match germline, which may point to a read error. The V gene is TRBV5-6, the J gene TRBJ1-6; D gene uncertain. The germline V gene has CDR1 SGHDT and CDR2 YYEEEE. The CDR3 is made up of 15 amino acids. The CDR3 coding sequence is TGTGCCAGCAGCTTGAACCGAATCTATAATTCACCCCCCCACTTT. It specifies CASSLNRIYNSPPHF.

This sequence joins TRBV4-2 and TRBJ1-5; 10 nucleotides agree with TRBD1. The CDR3 contains 17 residues. Per the germline V gene, CDR1 is LGHNA and CDR2 is YNFKEQ. After removal of 0 bases from V and 3 bases from J, the junction contained 5 bases not matched to a gene. The CDR3, as DNA: TGTGCCAGCAGCCAAGAGGGGACAGGGGCAATCAATCAGCCCCAGCATTTT. This codes for CASSQEGTGAINQPQHF.

This clone was counted between two and nine times. The V gene is TRBV10-3, the J gene TRBJ1-1; D is possibly TRBD1 (6 bases). Germline lookup yields CDR1 ENHRY and CDR2 SYGVKD. Trimming took 3 bases from V and 1 from J, leaving 9 bases between them. There are 14 residues in the CDR3. The CDR3 loop is CAISEYRENTEAFF. CDR3 nucleotides: TGTGCCATCAGTGAATACAGGGAGAACACTGAAGCTTTCTTT.

The gene calls are TRBV25-1 and TRBJ2-1; 7 bases match TRBD2. CDR1 and CDR2 from the germline V gene are MGHDK and SYGVNS. This CDR3 region has 14 residues. V shed 7 bases and J 6 bases; nucleotides not matched to a gene: 9. CDR3 bases: TGTGCCAGCATGTCGGAGAGCGGGGCCAATGAGCAGTTCTTC. Translating it yields CASMSESGANEQFF.

The chain combines TRBV11-2 with TRBJ2-5; the match to TRBD1 covers 8 bases. TRBJ2-7 explains the end of the DNA better; the J call may be wrong. The CDR3 loop spans 14 amino acids. The V gene's germline CDR1 is SGHAT and CDR2 FQNNGV. The CDR3 nucleotides are TGTGCCAGCAGCTTAGAGGCAGGGGGCACCGAGCAGTACTTC. It encodes CASSLEAGGTEQYF.

This clone has more than one count but fewer than ten. This chain links TRBV5-6 with TRBJ1-1, with a tentative D call TRBD1 (5 bases). CDR1 is SGHDT and CDR2 is YYEEEE in the germline V gene. The CDR3 is made up of 14 amino acids. V was pared by 3 bases and J by 1 base, with 10 bases between. CDR3 sequence: CASSWGGRNTEAFF. The CDR3 region has the DNA TGTGCCAGCAGCTGGGGCGGGAGGAACACTGAAGCTTTCTTT.

The chain has TRBV27 and TRBJ1-2, with TRBD1 matching 10 bases. The CDR3 has 15 residues. After removal of 2 bases from V and 4 bases from J, the junction contained 4 bases not matched to a gene. CDR1 MNHEY and CDR2 SMNVEV come from the germline V gene (reference sequence). The CDR3 protein is CASSLRDRGSYGYTF. CDR3 nucleotide sequence: TGTGCCAGCAGTTTACGGGACAGGGGAAGCTATGGCTACACCTTC.

The chain combines TRBV2 with TRBJ1-4; D is unresolved. The CDR3 totals 15 residues. V was trimmed by 2 bases and J by 2 bases, leaving 9 bases between them. CDR1 is SNHLY, CDR2 FYNNEI, per germline. The CDR3 DNA follows: TGTGCCAGCAGTGAAAGCGGGGTTACTAATGAAAAACTGTTTTTT. Translated, it gives CASSESGVTNEKLFF.

The rearrangement uses TRBV5-1 and TRBJ2-1, with D possibly TRBD2 on 5 matching bases. Germline assignment: CDR1 SGHRS and CDR2 YFSETQ. The V end lost 4 bases, the J end lost 9 bases, and 20 bases lay between the germline ends. The CDR3 totals 15 residues. Written as DNA, the CDR3 is TGCGCCAGCAGCGATCCGGGATCCGCCGCGACTGAGCAGTTCTTC. It codes for CASSDPGSAATEQFF. Looking up the rest from reference TRBV5-1 and TRBJ2-1 gives the full variable domain: KAGVTQTPRYLIKTRGQQVTLSCSPISGHRSVSWYQQTPGQGLQFLFEYFSETQRNKGNFPGRFSGRQFSNSRSEMNVSTLELGDSALYLCASSDPGSAATEQFFGPGTRLTVL.

The chain combines TRBV7-6 with TRBJ2-1, with D tentatively TRBD2 (6 bases). CDR1 SGHVS and CDR2 FNYEAQ come from the germline V gene. V shed 2 bases and J shed 2 bases, with 13 bases lying between them. The CDR3 contains 16 residues. CDR3 DNA: TGTGCCAGCAGCTTATGGGGGGATAATGCCTACAATGAGCAGTTCTTC. This sequence encodes CASSLWGDNAYNEQFF.

V and J are TRBV28 and TRBJ2-1; 7 nucleotides match TRBD2. Trimming removed 5 bases from V and 7 bases from J; junction bases left unmatched: 11. This CDR3 region has 15 residues. Germline-derived CDR1 and CDR2 are MDHEN and SYDVKM. The CDR3 nucleotides read TGTGCCAGCAGTCCCGGGGGAGGGTCTTATAATGAGCAGTTCTTC. Amino acid sequence: CASSPGGGSYNEQFF. Full variable domain (remainder filled in from reference TRBV28 and TRBJ2-1): DVKVTQSSRYLVKRTGEKVFLECVQDMDHENMFWYRQDPGLGLRLIYFSYDVKMKEKGDIPEGYSVSREKKERFSLILESASTNQTSMYLCASSPGGGSYNEQFFGPGTRLTVL.

The rearrangement links TRBV5-1 to TRBJ2-3; maybe TRBD2 (6 bases). V lost 3 bases and J 2 bases, leaving 16 bases between the germline ends. In germline, CDR1 is SGHRS, CDR2 YFSETQ. This CDR3 contains 16 residues. CDR3 DNA sequence: TGCGCCAGCAGCTGGGCTACTAGCTCCGCCACAGATACGCAGTATTTT. Its translation is CASSWATSSATDTQYF.

The V call is TRBV2, the J call TRBJ2-6; 9 bases match TRBD2. This CDR3 contains 14 residues. V shed 8 bases, J shed 3 bases, and the junction held 2 bases outside the gene matches. Germline assignment: CDR1 SNHLY and CDR2 FYNNEI. The CDR3 sequence is CASAGGVGANVLTF. As DNA, the CDR3 is TGTGCCAGCGCGGGAGGGGTTGGGGCCAACGTCCTGACTTTC.

This clone was seen more than once but under ten times. In nucleotides, the CDR3 is TGCAGCGAACGCAGGGATAGCACAGATACGCAGTATTTT. As protein: CSERRDSTDTQYF. The V gene is TRBV29-1, the J gene TRBJ2-3; D may be TRBD1 (5 bases). In germline, CDR1 is SQVTM, CDR2 ANQGSEA. The ends were cut back, 7 bases at V and 0 bases at J, with 11 bases in the middle. This CDR3 spans 13 amino acids.

A few counts support this clone. The rearrangement joins TRBV5-3 to TRBJ2-2; D uncertain. TRBV5-3 is placed among ORFs of uncertain function. V lost 5 bases and J 1 base, leaving 12 bases between the germline ends. The CDR3 consists of 15 residues. The CDR3 reads CARSFWRKNTGELFF. The CDR3 DNA follows: TGTGCCAGAAGTTTTTGGCGGAAGAACACCGGGGAGCTGTTTTTT.

This chain connects TRBV6-1 to TRBJ2-7; D is perhaps TRBD2 (5 bases). Germline assignment: CDR1 MNHNS and CDR2 SASEGT. The CDR3 runs 14 residues. V was pared by 4 bases and J by 3 bases, with 13 bases between. The CDR3 here is CASSGGQTIYEQYF. The DNA of the CDR3 is TGTGCCAGCAGTGGCGGGCAGACTATCTACGAGCAGTACTTC.

The chain links TRBV2 to TRBJ2-1, with 16 bases aligning to TRBD2. Germline V gives CDR1 SNHLY, CDR2 FYNNEI. The CDR3 spans 17 residues. After removal of 7 bases from V and 4 bases from J, the junction contained 7 bases not matched to a gene. The CDR3 DNA reads as TGTGCCAGCACCGCGGGACTAGCGGGGGGGAAGTACAATGAGCAGTTCTTC. As protein: CASTAGLAGGKYNEQFF. Together with reference TRBV2 and TRBJ2-1, the CDR3 gives the full variable domain: EPEVTQTPSHQVTQMGQEVILRCVPISNHLYFYWYRQILGQKVEFLVSFYNNEISEKSEIFDDQFSVERPDGSNFTLKIRSTKLEDSAMYFCASTAGLAGGKYNEQFFGPGTRLTVL.

The chain couples TRBV7-9 to TRBJ2-5; D is unclear. Germline V gene data show CDR1 as SEHNR and CDR2 as FQNEAQ (reference sequence). CDR3 size: 13 residues. V dropped 1 base and J dropped 5 bases, with 8 bases sitting between them. The CDR3 DNA sequence: TGTGCCAGCAGCTTAGAACTACGGGAGACCCAGTACTTC. Translated: CASSLELRETQYF.